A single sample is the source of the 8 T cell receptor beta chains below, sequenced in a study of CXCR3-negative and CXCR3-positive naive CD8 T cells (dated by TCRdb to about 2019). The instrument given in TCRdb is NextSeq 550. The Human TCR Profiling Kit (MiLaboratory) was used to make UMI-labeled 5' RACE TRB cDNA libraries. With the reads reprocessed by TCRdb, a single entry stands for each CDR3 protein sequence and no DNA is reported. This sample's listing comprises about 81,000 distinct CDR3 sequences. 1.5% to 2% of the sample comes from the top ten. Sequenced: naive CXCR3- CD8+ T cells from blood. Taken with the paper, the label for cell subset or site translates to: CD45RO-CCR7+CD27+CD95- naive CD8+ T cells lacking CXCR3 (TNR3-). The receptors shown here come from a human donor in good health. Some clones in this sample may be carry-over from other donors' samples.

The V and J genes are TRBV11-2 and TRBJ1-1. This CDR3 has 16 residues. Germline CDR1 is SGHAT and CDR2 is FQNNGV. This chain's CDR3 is CASSLYFGAPWTEAFF.

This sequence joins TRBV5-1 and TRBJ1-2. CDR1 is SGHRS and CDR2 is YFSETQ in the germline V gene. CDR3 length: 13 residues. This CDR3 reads CASSFSTNYGYTF.

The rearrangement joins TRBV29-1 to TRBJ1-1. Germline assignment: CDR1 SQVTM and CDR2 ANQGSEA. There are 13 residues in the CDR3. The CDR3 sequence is CSATEGSETEAFF.

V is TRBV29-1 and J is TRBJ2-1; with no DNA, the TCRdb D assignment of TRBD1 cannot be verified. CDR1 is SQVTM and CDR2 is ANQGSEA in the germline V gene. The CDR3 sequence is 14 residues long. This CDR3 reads CSVDTGGFSNEQFF.

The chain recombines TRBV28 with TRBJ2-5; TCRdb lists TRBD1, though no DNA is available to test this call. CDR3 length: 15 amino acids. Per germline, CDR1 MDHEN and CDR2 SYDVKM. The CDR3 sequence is CASSIIAGRQETQYF.

CDR3: CASSYRGTNTEAFF. The chain employs TRBV28 and TRBJ1-1. Per the germline V gene, CDR1 is MDHEN and CDR2 is SYDVKM. The length of the CDR3 is 14 residues.

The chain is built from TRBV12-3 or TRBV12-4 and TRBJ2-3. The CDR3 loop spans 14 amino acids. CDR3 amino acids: CASSLLSSTDTQYF.

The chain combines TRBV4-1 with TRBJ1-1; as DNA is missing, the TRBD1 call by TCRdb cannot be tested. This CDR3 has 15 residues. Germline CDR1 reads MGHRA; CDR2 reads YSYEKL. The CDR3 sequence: CASSQDWRGYTEAFF.